This T cell receptor beta chain came from a study of blood T cell repertoires in COVID-19. About the research overall: Spain, Italy and the United States supplied samples that represented acute and convalescent COVID-19. T cells, B-cell-depleted T cells, or PBMCs supplied cDNA or gDNA.

As originally analysed: How many nucleated cells were present was estimated from reference gene primer amplification. This table comes from immunoSEQ multiplex PCR, and its TCRdb copy is limited to in-frame clones, with some not included. That table gives V, J and clone size, and the DNA gave D and trimming. This sample has some 200,000 clones; roughly 84% occur once, and the top ten carry about 9%. J gave up 7 bases and V 7 bases, and 9 bases lay outside the gene matches. Per germline, CDR1 MDHEN and CDR2 SYDVKM. The CDR3 has 14 residues. This clone was detected only once. The chain employs TRBV28 and TRBJ1-2; TRBD1 agrees at 10 bases. Sequencing was done on a sample of peripheral blood. The TCR comes from a man aged 50 to 60 with active or convalescent COVID-19. CDR3 bases: TGTGCCAGCACAACACCGGGACAGGGGTCTGGCTACACCTTC. It yields the protein CASTTPGQGSGYTF.